This T cell receptor beta chain was obtained from a study of T cells in Graves' hyperthyroidism and ophthalmopathy. For ophthalmopathy patients, the Clinical Activity Score was at least 3 and the NOSPECS grade at least 4; duration was under 3 months. Reasons for excluding patients were uncontrolled infection, other autoimmune disease, pregnancy or lactation. It was RNA transcripts that yielded the amplified TCR beta CDR3 regions. First-round RT-PCR targeting the TCR CDR3 was performed with the HTBI primer set. TCRdb re-called the multiplex PCR reads with MiXCR, one entry per CDR3 protein. The sample has some 370,000 distinct CDR3 sequences; 11% to 15% are singletons. Study conclusions and caveats: Ophthalmopathy was separated from stable hyperthyroidism by a 13 V-J model.

In this sample, this clonotype turned up a few times. Its target is not known. In germline, CDR1 is SGHRS, CDR2 YFSETQ. The CDR3 runs 14 residues. V was clipped by 0 bases and J by 8 bases, with 13 bases between them. The specimen sequenced was blood. The genes are TRBV5-1 and TRBJ2-3; TRBD2 is a possible D gene (6 bases). This clonotype originated in a man aged 45-65 years with Graves' ophthalmopathy. The chain's CDR3 is CASSLGRDGGTQYF. CDR3 DNA sequence: TGCGCCAGCAGCTTGGGGCGGGACGGCGGTACGCAGTATTTT.